What follows is one T cell receptor beta chain and its context. What it binds is unknown. TCRdb ran MiXCR on the reads and lists one entry per CDR3 protein. The sample gives some 800,000 distinct CDR3 sequences, approximately 32% of which show up once; around an eighth is in the top ten. This record comes from a study of T cell repertoires in cytomegalovirus infection. This CDR3 contains 15 residues. Trimming took off 6 bases at V and 3 bases at J, with 17 bases between the two ends. From germline, CDR1 is LNHDA and CDR2 SQIVND (reference sequence). J is TRBJ1-2 and V is TRBV19; TRBD1 might be the D (5 bases). The receptor's source is a human donor in good health (CMV status not recorded). Some clones in this sample may be carry-over from other donors' samples. This specimen was cultured CD8+ T cells from PBMCs, taken from culture after CMV antigen stimulation. The DNA of the CDR3 is TGTGCCAGTAGGGTATCCGACAGCCTGCACTATGGCTACACCTTC. Translated, it gives CASRVSDSLHYGYTF.